Below are 20 T cell receptor beta chains sequenced from a single sample in a study of blood T cell repertoires in COVID-19. The repertoire was sequenced with immunoSEQ multiplex PCR; TCRdb's copy has only in-frame clones and lacks some. The data show about 89,000 clones, 75% to 80% seen once. The sequenced material came from peripheral blood. Receptors were obtained from a man aged 65 to 85 with COVID-19, enrolled during active disease.

The chain links TRBV7-2 to TRBJ1-1; D not certain. Trimming shortened V by 2 bases and J by 2 bases, and 9 bases separated the two germline ends. This CDR3 has 14 amino acids. The germline gives CDR1 SGHTA, CDR2 FQGNSA. Here the CDR3 DNA reads TGTGCCAGCAGCTTACAGATTTCTAACACTGAAGCTTTCTTT. As protein: CASSLQISNTEAFF.

The chain is built from TRBV30 and TRBJ1-1, with D possibly matching TRBD1 (6 bases). Deletions cut 0 bases from V and 3 bases from J, with 23 bases between. This CDR3 region has 18 residues. Germline V gene sequence: CDR1 GTSNPN, CDR2 SVGIG (reference sequence). The CDR3 nucleotides read TGTGCCTGGAGTGTAAAGCCCCGGCTGGGGGCAGTGGACACTGAAGCTTTCTTT. Translation: CAWSVKPRLGAVDTEAFF.

The V and J genes are TRBV6-2 or TRBV6-3 and TRBJ2-2; no clear D gene. This CDR3 has 15 amino acids. V lost 11 bases and J 2 bases, leaving 18 bases between the germline ends. Germline V gives CDR1 MNHEY, CDR2 SVGEGT. This CDR3 is CASSYTAPNTGELFF. The CDR3 bases are TGTGCCTCCAGTTATACTGCACCCAACACCGGGGAGCTGTTTTTT.

The chain joins TRBV7-3 to TRBJ1-1; no definite D call. Germline CDR1 is SGHTA and CDR2 is FQGTGA. Trimming cost V 2 bases and J 1 base, with 5 bases left between them. There are 13 residues in the CDR3. CDR3: CASSLGQNTEAFF. The CDR3 bases are TGTGCCAGCAGCTTAGGCCAGAACACTGAAGCTTTCTTT.

The genes are TRBV29-1 and TRBJ1-2; weak D call: TRBD1 (5 bases). The germline gives CDR1 SQVTM, CDR2 ANQGSEA. V was shortened by 4 bases and J by 0 bases, with 9 bases between the two germline ends. This CDR3 has 13 amino acids. For the CDR3, the DNA is TGCAGCGTTGTATCAGGGACTAACTATGGCTACACCTTC. Protein sequence: CSVVSGTNYGYTF.

V is TRBV19 and J is TRBJ2-5; D gene uncertain. The CDR3 has 13 amino acids. V was pared by 2 bases and J by 5 bases, with 9 bases between. Germline CDR1 LNHDA, CDR2 SQIVND (reference sequence). As DNA, the CDR3 is TGTGCCAGTAGTATAATGAGTAGTGAGACCCAGTACTTC. Its protein is CASSIMSSETQYF. The full variable domain, in which reference TRBV19 and TRBJ2-5 provide the parts outside the CDR3, is DGGITQSPKYLFRKEGQNVTLSCEQNLNHDAMYWYRQDPGQGLRLIYYSQIVNDFQKGDIAEGYSVSREKKESFPLTVTSAQKNPTAFYLCASSIMSSETQYFGPGTRLLVL.

CDR3 DNA sequence: TGTGCCAGCAGTTATACGACTAGCGGGAGTGAGACCCAGTACTTC. Its protein is CASSYTTSGSETQYF. This rearrangement joins TRBV6-2 or TRBV6-3 to TRBJ2-5; 12 bases match TRBD2. The CDR3 has 15 residues. Per germline, CDR1 MNHEY and CDR2 SVGEGT. The J segment lost 5 bases and the V segment lost 3 bases, leaving 4 bases of the junction unmatched.

The chain uses TRBV11-2 and TRBJ2-1, with D tentatively TRBD2 (6 bases). Deletions cut 3 bases from V and 4 bases from J, with 25 bases between. The CDR3 covers 19 residues. The germline gives CDR1 SGHAT, CDR2 FQNNGV. CDR3 in DNA: TGTGCCAGCAGCTTGAAGCCGAGGGACTTCCCGGTTCCTTACAATGAGCAGTTCTTC. It translates to CASSLKPRDFPVPYNEQFF.

This clone was detected once. This sequence joins TRBV19 and TRBJ1-5, with TRBD1 as a possible D gene (5 bases). V lost 1 base and J lost 8, with 15 bases in between. Germline V gives CDR1 LNHDA, CDR2 SQIVND (reference sequence). The CDR3 runs 15 residues. The CDR3 nucleotides are TGTGCCAGTAGTATAGGGAACCAGGGTTCTGAGCCCCAGCATTTT. Translated: CASSIGNQGSEPQHF.

This chain joins TRBV15 and TRBJ2-4; perhaps TRBD1 as D (5 bases). Trimming removed 4 bases from V and 3 bases from J, with 7 bases in between. Germline V gene sequence: CDR1 LNHNV, CDR2 YYDKDF (reference sequence). This CDR3 comprises 13 residues. CDR3 residues: CATSTGFKNIQYF. CDR3 DNA sequence: TGTGCCACCAGCACAGGGTTCAAAAACATTCAGTACTTC.

This chain uses TRBV13 with TRBJ1-1, with 10 bases identical to TRBD1. Unmatched junction bases numbered 2, after V lost 9 bases and J lost 7 bases. The V gene's germline CDR1 is PRHDT and CDR2 FYEKMQ (reference sequence). This CDR3 is 11 amino acids long. The CDR3 nucleotides read TGTGCCAGTGGACAGGGGGTTGAAGCTTTCTTT. Its translation is CASGQGVEAFF. The whole variable domain, remainder taken from reference TRBV13 and TRBJ1-1, is AAGVIQSPRHLIKEKRETATLKCYPIPRHDTVYWYQQGPGQDPQFLISFYEKMQSDKGSIPDRFSAQQFSDYHSELNMSSLELGDSALYFCASGQGVEAFFGQGTRLTVV.

This chain uses TRBV2 with TRBJ2-3; 7 bases map to TRBD2. Germline trimming cut 3 bases from V and 10 bases from J; bases unmatched to any gene: 7. The CDR3 runs to 13 residues. Germline assignment: CDR1 SNHLY and CDR2 FYNNEI. The CDR3 here is CASSDGTGGPQYF. The CDR3 region has the DNA TGTGCCAGCAGTGACGGGACGGGAGGTCCGCAGTATTTT.

J is TRBJ2-7 and V is TRBV21-1; the D call of TRBD2 is as the table states it, not checked on the DNA. TRBV21-1 is noted as a pseudogene. CDR3 size: 19 residues. The chain's CDR3 is CASSKEAKQLAGGSYEQYF. In DNA, the CDR3 is TGTGCCAGCAGCAAAGAGGCGAAGCAACTAGCGGGAGGCTCCTACGAGCAGTACTTC.

The count of this clone is one. The chain is built from TRBV6-5 and TRBJ1-2, with a possible D match to TRBD1 (6 bases). This CDR3 contains 14 residues. V dropped 2 bases and J dropped 10 bases, with 17 bases sitting between them. The germline V gene encodes CDR1 MNHEY and CDR2 SVGAGI. CDR3 nucleotides: TGTGCCAGCAGTTACAGAGGGACAAGGGCATTCTACACCTTC. This translates into CASSYRGTRAFYTF.

The chain carries TRBV19 and TRBJ2-2, with 7 bases identical to TRBD2. Germline V CDR1 and CDR2: LNHDA, SQIVND (reference sequence). The V segment lost 3 bases and the J segment 9 bases; nucleotides outside the gene matches: 4. This CDR3 spans 13 amino acids. The CDR3 DNA reads TGTGCCAGTAGTATGGGAGGGCTAAGGGAGCTGTTTTTT. It yields the protein CASSMGGLRELFF.

The genes are TRBV7-2 and TRBJ2-2, with D possibly being TRBD1 (5 bases). The germline V gene encodes CDR1 SGHTA and CDR2 FQGNSA. The CDR3 spans 15 residues. Between the trimmed V and J ends, which lost 2 bases and 4 bases, there was a span of 11 bases. The CDR3 nucleotides read TGTGCCAGCAGCTTAAAGGGGCTGGGCACCGGGGAGCTGTTTTTT. Translation: CASSLKGLGTGELFF. The full variable domain, rest sourced from reference TRBV7-2 and TRBJ2-2, is GAGVSQSPSNKVTEKGKDVELRCDPISGHTALYWYRQSLGQGLEFLIYFQGNSAPDKSGLPSDRFSAERTGGSVSTLTIQRTQQEDSAVYLCASSLKGLGTGELFFGEGSRLTVL.

The chain joins TRBV12-3 or TRBV12-4 to TRBJ1-1; 8 bases match TRBD1. Trimming took 5 bases from V and 2 from J; bases not matched to a gene: 1. The CDR3 contains 13 residues. CDR3 nucleotides: TGTGCCAGCAGTGGACAGGGCAACACTGAAGCTTTCTTT. Protein product: CASSGQGNTEAFF.

V gene TRBV5-8 combines with J gene TRBJ2-7; 7 bases are a match to TRBD2. Germline V gives CDR1 SGHTS, CDR2 YDEGEE. This CDR3 spans 14 amino acids. V lost 2 bases to trimming and J lost 4 bases; unmatched junction nucleotides: 6. This CDR3 is CASSLGGSTYEQYF. In DNA, the CDR3 is TGTGCCAGCAGCTTAGGCGGGAGTACATACGAGCAGTACTTC.

The J gene is TRBJ1-5, the V gene TRBV12-3 or TRBV12-4; D is unclear. Between the trimmed V and J ends, which lost 3 bases and 4 bases, there was a span of 7 bases. This CDR3 has 13 amino acids. CDR3 DNA: TGTGCCAGCAGTTTGGGCACTAATCAGCCCCAGCATTTT. It yields the protein CASSLGTNQPQHF.

J is TRBJ2-1 and V is TRBV25-1; D may be TRBD2 (9 bases). Deletions cut 6 bases from V and 4 bases from J, with 19 bases between. CDR1 and CDR2 from the germline V gene are MGHDK and SYGVNS. This CDR3 has 16 residues. This chain's CDR3 is CASSPSGDRQYNEQFF. The CDR3 coding sequence is TGTGCCAGCAGCCCTAGCGGGGACAGGCAGTACAATGAGCAGTTCTTC.